This T cell receptor (beta chain) stems from a study of memory CD8 T cells in hepatitis C reinfection. Study context: Reinfection meant HCV RNA positivity after two negatives ≥60 days apart. Study-wide results and limits: Only five donors prevented definitive conclusions about public clonotypes.

The method was immunoSEQ multiplex PCR; TCRdb's version includes in-frame clones alone and lacks a portion of them. The sample lists 46,000 or so clones, 80% to 90% occurring once. Stated time point: late/post reinfection, 12 to 24 weeks after detection. TCR sequencing was done directly ex vivo on sorted cells, without expansion in vitro. A couple of donors provided sorted CD3+ CD8+ CD45RO- naive CD8 T cells at all three reinfection time points. This clone was found once. Antigen specificity is unknown. With V trimmed by 3 bases and J by 5 bases, 10 bases remained unmatched. The CDR3 is made up of 16 amino acids. CDR1 and CDR2 from the germline V gene are SGDLS and YYNGEE.

The TCR was taken from a man aged 18 to 30 with hepatitis C virus infection. The chain uses TRBV9 and TRBJ2-5; 10 positions agree with TRBD2. Sequencing was carried out using naive CD8+ T cells sorted from blood. The CDR3, as DNA: TGTGCCAGCAGCGCCCACGGGCTAGCGGGAGTCGAGACCCAGTACTTC. Protein sequence: CASSAHGLAGVETQYF.